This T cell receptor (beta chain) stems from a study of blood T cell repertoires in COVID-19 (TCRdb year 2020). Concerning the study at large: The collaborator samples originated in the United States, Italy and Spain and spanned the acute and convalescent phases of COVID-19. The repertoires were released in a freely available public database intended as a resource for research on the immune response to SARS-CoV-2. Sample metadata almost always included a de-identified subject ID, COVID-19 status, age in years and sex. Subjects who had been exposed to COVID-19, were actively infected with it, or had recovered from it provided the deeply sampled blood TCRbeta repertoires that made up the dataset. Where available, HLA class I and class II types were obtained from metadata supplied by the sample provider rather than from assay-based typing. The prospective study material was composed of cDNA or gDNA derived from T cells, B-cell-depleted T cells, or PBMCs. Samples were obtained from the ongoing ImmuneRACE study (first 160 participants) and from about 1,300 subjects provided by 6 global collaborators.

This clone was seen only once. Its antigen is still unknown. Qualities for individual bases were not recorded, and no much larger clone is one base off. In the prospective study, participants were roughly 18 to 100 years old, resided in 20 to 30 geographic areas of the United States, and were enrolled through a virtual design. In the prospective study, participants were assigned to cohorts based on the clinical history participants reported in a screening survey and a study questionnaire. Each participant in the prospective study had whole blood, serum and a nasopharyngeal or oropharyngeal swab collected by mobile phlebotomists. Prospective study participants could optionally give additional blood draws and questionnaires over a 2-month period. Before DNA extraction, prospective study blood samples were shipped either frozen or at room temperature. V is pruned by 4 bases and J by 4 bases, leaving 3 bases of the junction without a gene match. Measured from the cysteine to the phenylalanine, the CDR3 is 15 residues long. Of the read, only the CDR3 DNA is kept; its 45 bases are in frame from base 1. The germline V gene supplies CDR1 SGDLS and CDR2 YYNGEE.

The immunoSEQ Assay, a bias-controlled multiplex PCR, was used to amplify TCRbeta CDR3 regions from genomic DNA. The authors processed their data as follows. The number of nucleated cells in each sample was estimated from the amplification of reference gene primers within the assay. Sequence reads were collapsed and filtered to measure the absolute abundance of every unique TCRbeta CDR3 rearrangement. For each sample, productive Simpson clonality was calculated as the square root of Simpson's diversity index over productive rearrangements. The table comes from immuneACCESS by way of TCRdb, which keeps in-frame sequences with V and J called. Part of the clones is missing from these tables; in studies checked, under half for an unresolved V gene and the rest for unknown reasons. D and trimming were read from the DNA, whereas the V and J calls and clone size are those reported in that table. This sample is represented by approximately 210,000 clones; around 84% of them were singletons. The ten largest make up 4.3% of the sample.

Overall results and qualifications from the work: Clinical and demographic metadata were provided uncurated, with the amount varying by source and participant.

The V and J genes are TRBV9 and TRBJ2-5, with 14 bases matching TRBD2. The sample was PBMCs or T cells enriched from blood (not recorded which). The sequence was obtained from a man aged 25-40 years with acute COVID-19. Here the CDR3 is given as CASSLGTSGGETQYF. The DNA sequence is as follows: TGTGCCAGCAGCCTCGGGACTAGCGGGGGAGAGACCCAGTACTTC.